Each of the 24 T cell receptor beta chains below was sequenced from the same sample in a study of T cells in Graves' hyperthyroidism and ophthalmopathy (dated by TCRdb to between 2018 and 2020). The method was multiplex PCR. TCRdb shows the sequencer as Illumina HiSeq 2000. Amplification of TCR beta CDR3 regions was carried out from RNA transcripts. The first round of RT-PCR for the TCR CDR3 was performed with the HTBI primer set and the Qiagen OneStep RT-PCR kit. The public reads were reanalyzed by TCRdb: fastp trimming at Q25, MiXCR alignment, in-frame beta chains only. Merged by CDR3 protein, the rows form single entries marked with the most common genes and DNA. A total of 640,000 or so distinct CDR3 sequences appear in this sample, over 12% of them only once. The ten largest clones take up about 4% of the sample. The material sequenced was blood. Source of these receptors: a woman in her thirties or forties with Graves' ophthalmopathy.

This clonotype has a count of ten or more. The chain employs TRBV20-1 and TRBJ1-2; TRBD1 might be the D (6 bases). Trimming pared 6 bases from V and 8 bases from J, leaving 13 bases between. The CDR3 contains 11 residues. Per the germline V gene, CDR1 is DFQATT and CDR2 is SNEGSKA (reference sequence). CDR3 region: CSAGAGVGYTF. The DNA for the CDR3 is TGCAGTGCGGGGGCTGGGGTCGGCTACACCTTC.

This clonotype was seen many times. The CDR3 DNA sequence: TGCGCCAGCAGCCCGGGACAGGGGTCCCAAGACGAGCAGTACTTC. Translated: CASSPGQGSQDEQYF. The J gene is TRBJ2-7, the V gene TRBV5-1; 10 nucleotides line up with TRBD1. Germline CDR1 reads SGHRS; CDR2 reads YFSETQ. The ends lost 4 bases at V and 5 bases at J; junction bases unmatched: 9. CDR3 length: 15 residues.

The table lists this clonotype with a few counts. This chain connects TRBV28 to TRBJ2-2, with 7 bases that match TRBD1. Per the germline V gene, CDR1 is MDHEN and CDR2 is SYDVKM. This CDR3 region has 18 residues. V gave up 0 bases and J gave up 3 bases; unmatched junction bases: 10. The CDR3 protein is CASSLWQGVDVDTGELFF. The CDR3, as DNA: TGTGCCAGCAGTTTATGGCAGGGGGTAGATGTGGACACCGGGGAGCTGTTTTTT.

This clonotype was detected ten times or more. This rearrangement joins TRBV30 to TRBJ2-2; D unclear. V was pared by 6 bases and J by 4 bases, with 15 bases between. The germline V gene has CDR1 GTSNPN and CDR2 SVGIG (reference sequence). The CDR3 contains 14 residues. The CDR3 reads CACLNRQFTGELFF. Written as DNA, the CDR3 is TGTGCCTGCCTAAATAGGCAATTCACCGGGGAGCTGTTTTTT.

This clonotype was picked up many times. This chain connects TRBV29-1 to TRBJ1-5; D is possibly TRBD1 (6 bases). CDR3 length equals 14 residues. Per the germline V gene, CDR1 is SQVTM and CDR2 is ANQGSEA. V gave up 4 bases and J gave up 4 bases, with 14 bases separating them. CDR3 sequence: CSVVFGTPNQPQHF. Written as DNA, the CDR3 is TGCAGCGTTGTTTTCGGGACACCGAATCAGCCCCAGCATTTT.

This clonotype was observed at least ten times. This chain uses TRBV4-1 with TRBJ2-7; 7 bases agree with TRBD2. V trimming: 0 bases; J trimming: 5 bases; junction bases outside the gene matches: 10. The CDR3 covers 16 residues. Germline loops: CDR1 MGHRA, CDR2 YSYEKL. The CDR3 DNA reads TGCGCCAGCAGCCAAGAGGGGAGGGGCCCGTTTAACGAGCAGTACTTC. Its translation: CASSQEGRGPFNEQYF.

Many counts were recorded for this clonotype. CDR3 in amino acids: CASSFRAQETQYF. The CDR3 DNA follows: TGCGCCAGCAGCTTTCGAGCTCAGGAGACCCAGTACTTC. The rearrangement joins TRBV5-1 to TRBJ2-5; D uncertain. The germline V gene encodes CDR1 SGHRS and CDR2 YFSETQ. Deletions cut 2 bases from V and 5 bases from J, with 10 bases between. The CDR3 has 13 residues.

This clonotype appeared many times. The rearrangement joins TRBV19 to TRBJ2-5; D possibly corresponds to TRBD1 (6 bases). The CDR3 runs to 12 residues. Germline V gene sequence: CDR1 LNHDA, CDR2 SQIVND (reference sequence). Trimming cost V 8 bases and J 3 bases, with 10 bases left between them. The chain's CDR3 is CASGGRKETQYF. CDR3 bases: TGTGCCAGTGGGGGCAGGAAAGAGACCCAGTACTTC.

This clonotype was recorded at least ten times. The chain uses TRBV6-4 and TRBJ2-5; D unresolved. Trimming removed 0 bases at V and 1 base at J, with 9 bases between. CDR1 and CDR2 from the germline V gene are MRHNA and SNTAGT. CDR3 length: 15 residues. The CDR3 loop is CASSDSPAPQETQYF. The CDR3 DNA follows: TGTGCCAGCAGTGACTCTCCGGCACCCCAAGAGACCCAGTACTTC.

This clonotype was found many times. The genes are TRBV28 and TRBJ2-7; D may be TRBD2 (5 bases). V was shortened by 5 bases and J by 1 base, with 9 bases between the two germline ends. The CDR3 contains 13 residues. CDR1 is MDHEN, CDR2 SYDVKM, per germline. The CDR3 sequence: CASSLLESYEQYF. Written as DNA, the CDR3 is TGTGCCAGCAGTCTACTAGAATCCTACGAGCAGTACTTC.

There are many counts of this clonotype. The CDR3 DNA follows: TGTGCCTGGAGTGTTGGCAGCGAAGGCATGAAAAACATTCAGTACTTC. Protein: CAWSVGSEGMKNIQYF. The chain employs TRBV30 and TRBJ2-4, with D unresolved. The CDR3 covers 16 residues. The V gene's germline CDR1 is GTSNPN and CDR2 SVGIG (reference sequence). V was clipped by 0 bases and J by 4 bases, with 16 bases between them.

The chain has TRBV9 and TRBJ2-7; D remains unclear. Germline CDR1 reads SGDLS; CDR2 reads YYNGEE. The CDR3 has 15 amino acids. V lost 4 bases and J lost 5, with 19 bases in between. CDR3 coding DNA: TGTGCCAGCAGCCCCTCCGGGTCCGTTGGAGACGAGCAGTACTTC. It specifies CASSPSGSVGDEQYF.

At least ten counts were recorded for this clonotype. The V gene is TRBV28, the J gene TRBJ2-7; D call uncertain. This CDR3 contains 13 residues. Germline CDR1 MDHEN, CDR2 SYDVKM. V shed 3 bases and J shed 0 bases, with 6 bases lying between them. CDR3 protein: CASSFGNSYEQYF. The CDR3, as DNA: TGTGCCAGCAGTTTCGGAAACTCCTACGAGCAGTACTTC.

The CDR3 coding sequence is TGTGCCAGCAGTCGTTCCGGGACGTCCTACGAGCAGTACTTC. Translating it yields CASSRSGTSYEQYF. The rearrangement joins TRBV6-2 or TRBV6-3 to TRBJ2-7, with D perhaps TRBD1 or TRBD2 (5 bases each). From germline, CDR1 is MNHEY and CDR2 SVGEGT. The CDR3 loop spans 14 amino acids. Trimming took 5 bases from V and 1 from J, leaving 12 bases between them.

This clonotype showed up many times. The chain employs TRBV19 and TRBJ1-2, with D uncertain. CDR3 size: 14 residues. With 5 bases removed from V and 5 bases from J, the gap between germline ends came to 15 bases. The V gene's germline CDR1 is LNHDA and CDR2 SQIVND (reference sequence). CDR3 loop: CASSAYQLYYGYTF. CDR3 nucleotide sequence: TGTGCCAGTAGTGCCTATCAGCTCTATTATGGCTACACCTTC.

The genes are TRBV5-4 and TRBJ1-2, with TRBD1 as a possible D gene (5 bases). Germline V gene lookup returns CDR1 SGHNT and CDR2 YYREEE (reference sequence). The CDR3 totals 15 residues. Trimming took 4 bases from V and 4 from J, leaving 17 bases between them. CDR3 in amino acids: CASSPMPRGAYGYTF. DNA of the CDR3: TGTGCCAGCAGCCCTATGCCTAGGGGAGCCTATGGCTACACCTTC. Full variable domain (missing parts from reference TRBV5-4 and TRBJ1-2): ETGVTQSPTHLIKTRGQQVTLRCSSQSGHNTVSWYQQALGQGPQFIFQYYREEENGRGNFPPRFSGLQFPNYSSELNVNALELDDSALYLCASSPMPRGAYGYTFGSGTRLTVV.

This clonotype was observed at least ten times. The gene calls are TRBV6-2 or TRBV6-3 and TRBJ1-2, with 7 bases lining up with TRBD1. The CDR3 totals 14 residues. V was pared by 5 bases and J by 4 bases, with 7 bases of the junction left unmatched. CDR1 is MNHEY, CDR2 SVGEGT, per germline. The CDR3 is CASSPPGTVYGYTF. DNA for the CDR3: TGTGCCAGCAGTCCCCCCGGGACAGTCTATGGCTACACCTTC.

This clonotype came up many times. The rearrangement uses TRBV12-3 or TRBV12-4 and TRBJ2-7, with D tentatively TRBD1 or TRBD2 (5 bases each). Trimming took off 5 bases at V and 4 bases at J, with 18 bases between the two ends. CDR3 length: 15 amino acids. The CDR3 protein is CASSRSWDLTYEQYF. The CDR3 bases are TGTGCCAGCAGTCGTAGCTGGGACCTGACGTACGAGCAGTACTTC.

The sample holds many counts of this clonotype. This CDR3 reads CASSFRGGAGRPSYEQYF. The CDR3 DNA reads as TGTGCCAGCAGTTTTAGGGGAGGGGCAGGCCGACCCTCCTACGAGCAGTACTTC. The chain uses TRBV28 and TRBJ2-7; 7 nucleotides align to TRBD2. The CDR3 loop spans 18 amino acids. Germline V gene data show CDR1 as MDHEN and CDR2 as SYDVKM. Unmatched junction bases numbered 14, after V lost 3 bases and J lost 0 bases.

This clonotype has a count of ten or more. J is TRBJ1-1 and V is TRBV5-1, with TRBD1 as a possible D gene (5 bases). The length of the CDR3 is 13 residues. Germline-derived CDR1 and CDR2 are SGHRS and YFSETQ. The V gene lost 9 bases and the J gene lost 4 bases, with 16 bases spanning the gap. The CDR3 spells CANSMVGPTEAFF. The CDR3 DNA reads TGCGCCAACAGTATGGTGGGACCCACTGAAGCTTTCTTT.

This clonotype occurred many times. V is TRBV5-1 and J is TRBJ2-7; weak D call: TRBD2 (6 bases). Germline V gives CDR1 SGHRS, CDR2 YFSETQ. The CDR3 extends over 16 amino acids. Trimming took off 0 bases at V and 1 base at J, with 14 bases between the two ends. As DNA, the CDR3 is TGCGCCAGCAGCTTGGGGGTGGCGGGGACGTCCTACGAGCAGTACTTC. Translating gives CASSLGVAGTSYEQYF.

The sample holds many counts of this clonotype. The V gene is TRBV7-9, the J gene TRBJ2-3; 8 bases line up with TRBD2. Germline CDR1 reads SEHNR; CDR2 reads FQNEAQ (reference sequence). J was trimmed by 6 bases and V by 5 bases; bases with no gene match: 10. The CDR3 contains 15 residues. DNA of the CDR3: TGTGCCAGCAGCCAGGTGGGCGGGAGGACGGATACGCAGTATTTT. Translation gives CASSQVGGRTDTQYF. Full variable domain (missing parts from reference TRBV7-9 and TRBJ2-3): DTGVSQNPRHKITKRGQNVTFRCDPISEHNRLYWYRQTLGQGPEFLTYFQNEAQLEKSRLLSDRFSAERPKGSFSTLEIQRTEQGDSAMYLCASSQVGGRTDTQYFGPGTRLTVL.

This clonotype showed up just a few times. The rearrangement joins TRBV30 to TRBJ2-7; tentatively, D is TRBD1 or TRBD2 (5 bases each). The V gene lost 2 bases and the J gene lost 6 bases, with 20 bases spanning the gap. The germline V gene has CDR1 GTSNPN and CDR2 SVGIG (reference sequence). The CDR3 runs 15 residues. This CDR3 reads CAWSPPGTALAEQYF. CDR3 nucleotide sequence: TGTGCCTGGAGTCCCCCCGGGACGGCCCTTGCCGAGCAGTACTTC.

This clonotype was counted between two and nine times. The rearrangement links TRBV24-1 to TRBJ1-1; D gene unclear. The CDR3 contains 14 residues. Looked up from germline, CDR1 is KGHDR and CDR2 is SFDVKD. Trimming took 2 bases from V and 8 from J, leaving 14 bases between them. Here the CDR3 reads CATSDSSPTPEAFF. Here the CDR3 DNA reads TGTGCCACCAGTGATTCCTCACCGACTCCGGAAGCTTTCTTT.